A selection of T cell receptor beta chains follows, all from one sample in a study of CD8 T cells in ankylosing spondylitis. TCRdb re-analysed the 5' RACE reads in MiXCR, keeping a single row per CDR3 protein. This repertoire shows 100,000 or so distinct CDR3 sequences, more than 8.5% found once; its top ten account for about 30%. Sequencing used blood, either unsorted or a sorted T cell fraction (not recorded which). The receptors were sampled from a male donor with ankylosing spondylitis. Both conserved end residues are part of each CDR3. The D gene is left open where the match is weak. Clone size, where shown, is once, few, many, or a class for clones that have expanded.

clone size: NA; J gene: TRBJ2-1; V gene: TRBV28; D gene: NA; CDR3 protein: CASSLWGGNEQFF; CDR3 DNA: TGTGCCAGCAGTTTGTGGGGTGGGAATGAGCAGTTCTTC
clone size: NA; J gene: TRBJ2-1; V gene: TRBV13; D gene: NA; CDR3 protein: CASARVGNEQFF; CDR3 DNA: TGTGCCAGCGCTAGAGTGGGCAATGAGCAGTTCTTC
clone size: many; J gene: TRBJ2-7; V gene: TRBV5-1; D gene: TRBD2; CDR3 protein: CASSYSGTSYEQYF; CDR3 DNA: TGCGCCAGCAGCTATAGCGGGACCTCCTACGAGCAGTACTTC
clone size: few; J gene: TRBJ2-1; V gene: TRBV14; D gene: NA; CDR3 protein: CASSLFRVVESDEQFF; CDR3 DNA: TGTGCCAGCAGCCTGTTCAGAGTAGTTGAGTCGGATGAGCAGTTCTTC
clone size: NA; J gene: TRBJ2-1; V gene: TRBV7-2; D gene: NA; CDR3 protein: CASSLWTNNEQFF; CDR3 DNA: TGTGCCAGCAGCCTTTGGACCAACAATGAGCAGTTCTTC
clone size: NA; J gene: TRBJ2-7; V gene: TRBV10-2; D gene: NA; CDR3 protein: CASRDGGPRYEQYF; CDR3 DNA: TGCGCCAGCAGGGATGGGGGGCCGAGGTACGAGCAGTACTTC
clone size: NA; J gene: TRBJ1-2; V gene: TRBV12-3/TRBV12-4; D gene: NA; CDR3 protein: CASSLYRADGYTF; CDR3 DNA: TGTGCCAGCAGTTTATACAGGGCCGATGGCTACACCTTC
clone size: many; J gene: TRBJ2-1; V gene: TRBV4-1; D gene: TRBD2; CDR3 protein: CASSHPTSGRAYEQFF; CDR3 DNA: TGCGCCAGCAGCCACCCGACTAGCGGGAGGGCCTATGAGCAGTTCTTC
clone size: few; J gene: TRBJ2-1; V gene: TRBV13; D gene: TRBD1; CDR3 protein: CASSSGQEKFF; CDR3 DNA: TGTGCCAGCAGCTCCGGACAGGAGAAGTTCTTC
clone size: many; J gene: TRBJ2-3; V gene: TRBV20-1; D gene: NA; CDR3 protein: CSVTSEGDTQYF; CDR3 DNA: TGCAGTGTAACCAGTGAGGGAGATACGCAGTATTTT
clone size: NA; J gene: TRBJ2-7; V gene: TRBV4-1; D gene: NA; CDR3 protein: CASSQVGEFYEQYF; CDR3 DNA: TGCGCCAGCAGCCAAGTAGGGGAGTTTTACGAGCAGTACTTC
clone size: many; J gene: TRBJ2-2; V gene: TRBV27; D gene: TRBD1; CDR3 protein: CASSTHRGTGELFF; CDR3 DNA: TGTGCCAGCAGTACACACAGGGGAACCGGGGAGCTGTTTTTT
clone size: many; J gene: TRBJ1-2; V gene: TRBV5-6; D gene: TRBD1; CDR3 protein: CASSQETGSYGYTF; CDR3 DNA: TGTGCCAGCAGCCAAGAGACAGGGTCCTATGGCTACACCTTC